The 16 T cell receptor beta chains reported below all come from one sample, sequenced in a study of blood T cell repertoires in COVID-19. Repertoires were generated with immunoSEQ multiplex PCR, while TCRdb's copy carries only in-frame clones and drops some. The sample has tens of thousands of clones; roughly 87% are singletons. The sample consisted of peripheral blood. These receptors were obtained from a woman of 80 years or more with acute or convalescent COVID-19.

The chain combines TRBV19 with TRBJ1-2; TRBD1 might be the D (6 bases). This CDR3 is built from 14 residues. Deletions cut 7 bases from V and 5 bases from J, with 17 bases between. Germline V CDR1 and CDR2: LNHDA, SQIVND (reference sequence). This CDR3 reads CASMGGTNSYGYTF. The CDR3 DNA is TGTGCCAGTATGGGGGGGACAAATAGTTATGGCTACACCTTC.

As DNA, the CDR3 is TGTGCCATCAGTGGGAGGACAGGGGGGACGGAGACCCAGTACTTC. Amino acids: CAISGRTGGTETQYF. V gene TRBV10-3 combines with J gene TRBJ2-5, with 10 bases lining up with TRBD1. There are 15 residues in the CDR3. V shed 4 bases and J 5 bases; nucleotides not matched to a gene: 7. CDR1 ENHRY and CDR2 SYGVKD come from the germline V gene.

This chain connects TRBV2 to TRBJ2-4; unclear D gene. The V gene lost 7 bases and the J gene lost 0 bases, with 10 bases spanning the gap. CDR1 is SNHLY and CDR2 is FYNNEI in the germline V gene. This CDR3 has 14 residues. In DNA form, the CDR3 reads TGTGCCAGCATGTCACCACTAGCCAAAAACATTCAGTACTTC. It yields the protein CASMSPLAKNIQYF.

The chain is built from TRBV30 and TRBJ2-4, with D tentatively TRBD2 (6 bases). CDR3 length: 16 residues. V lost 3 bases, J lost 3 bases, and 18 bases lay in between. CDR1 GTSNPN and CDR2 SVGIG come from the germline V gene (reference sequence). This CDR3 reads CAWSLRGQGGKNIQYF. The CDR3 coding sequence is TGTGCCTGGAGCCTAAGAGGGCAGGGAGGCAAAAACATTCAGTACTTC.

In nucleotides, the CDR3 is TGTGCCAGCAAGGGGAGGGAGACCCAGTACTTC. It translates to CASKGRETQYF. The V gene is TRBV27, the J gene TRBJ2-5; a weak D match, TRBD2 (6 bases). Germline V gene lookup returns CDR1 MNHEY and CDR2 SMNVEV (reference sequence). This CDR3 is 11 amino acids long. V was trimmed by 7 bases and J by 5 bases, leaving 8 bases between them.

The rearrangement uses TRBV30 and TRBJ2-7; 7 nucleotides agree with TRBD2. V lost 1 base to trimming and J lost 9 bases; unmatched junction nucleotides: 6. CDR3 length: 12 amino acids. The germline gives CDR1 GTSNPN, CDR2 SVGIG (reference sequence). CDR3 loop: CAWSAVPSGQYF. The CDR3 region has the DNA TGTGCCTGGAGTGCCGTACCTAGCGGGCAGTACTTC.

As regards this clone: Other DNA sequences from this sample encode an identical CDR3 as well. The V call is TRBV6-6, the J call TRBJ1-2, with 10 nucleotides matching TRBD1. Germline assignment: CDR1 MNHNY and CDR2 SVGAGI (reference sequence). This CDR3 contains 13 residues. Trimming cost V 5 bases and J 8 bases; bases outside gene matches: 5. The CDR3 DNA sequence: TGTGCCAGCAGTCCGACAGGGGGCATAGGCTACACCTTC. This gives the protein CASSPTGGIGYTF.

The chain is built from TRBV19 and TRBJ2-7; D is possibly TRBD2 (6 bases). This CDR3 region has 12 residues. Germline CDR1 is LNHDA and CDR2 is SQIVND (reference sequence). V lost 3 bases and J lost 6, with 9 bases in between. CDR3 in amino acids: CASSMGGPEQYF. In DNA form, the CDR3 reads TGTGCCAGTAGTATGGGAGGCCCCGAGCAGTACTTC.

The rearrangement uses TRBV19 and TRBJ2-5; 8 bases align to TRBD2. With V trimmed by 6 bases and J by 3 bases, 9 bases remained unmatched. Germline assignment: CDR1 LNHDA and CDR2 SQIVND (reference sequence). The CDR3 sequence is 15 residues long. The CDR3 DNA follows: TGTGCCAGTAGGAAGGCAACTAGCGGTAAAGAGACCCAGTACTTC. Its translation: CASRKATSGKETQYF.

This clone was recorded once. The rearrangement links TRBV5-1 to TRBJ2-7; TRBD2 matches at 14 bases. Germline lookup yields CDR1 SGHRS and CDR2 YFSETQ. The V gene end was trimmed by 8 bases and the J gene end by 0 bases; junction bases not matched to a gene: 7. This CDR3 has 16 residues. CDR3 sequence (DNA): TGCGCCAGTTCGACTAGCGGGGGGGTGAGCTCCTACGAGCAGTACTTC. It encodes CASSTSGGVSSYEQYF.

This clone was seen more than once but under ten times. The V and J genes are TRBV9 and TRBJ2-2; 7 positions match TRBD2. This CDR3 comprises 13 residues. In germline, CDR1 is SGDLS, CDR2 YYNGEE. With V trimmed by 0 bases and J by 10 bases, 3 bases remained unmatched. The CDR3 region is CASSVGGREELFF. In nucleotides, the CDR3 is TGTGCCAGCAGCGTAGGGGGGAGGGAGGAGCTGTTTTTT.

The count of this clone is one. This chain's CDR3 is CASSLTGTEAFF. The CDR3 DNA is TGTGCCAGCAGCTTGACAGGGACTGAAGCTTTCTTT. The rearrangement links TRBV7-2 to TRBJ1-1; 7 bases agree with TRBD1. The germline gives CDR1 SGHTA, CDR2 FQGNSA. V was pared by 3 bases and J by 5 bases, with 0 bases of the junction left unmatched. CDR3 length: 12 residues.

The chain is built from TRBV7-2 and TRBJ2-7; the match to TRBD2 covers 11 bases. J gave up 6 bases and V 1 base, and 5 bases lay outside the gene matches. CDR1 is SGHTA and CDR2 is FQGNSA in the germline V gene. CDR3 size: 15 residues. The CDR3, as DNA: TGTGCCAGCAGCTTAGTAGCGGGAGGGTCTGGCGAGCAGTACTTC. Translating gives CASSLVAGGSGEQYF.

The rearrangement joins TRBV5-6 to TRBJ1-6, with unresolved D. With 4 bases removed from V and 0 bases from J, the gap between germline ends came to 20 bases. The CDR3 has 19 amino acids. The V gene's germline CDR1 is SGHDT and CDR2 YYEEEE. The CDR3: CASSPGIGSLSSYNSPLHF. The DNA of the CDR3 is TGTGCCAGCAGCCCGGGGATAGGGAGCCTCAGCTCCTATAATTCACCCCTCCACTTT.

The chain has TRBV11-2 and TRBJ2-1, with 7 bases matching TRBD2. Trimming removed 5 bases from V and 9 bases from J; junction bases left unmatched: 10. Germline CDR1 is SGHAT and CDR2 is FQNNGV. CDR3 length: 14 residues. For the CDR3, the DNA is TGTGCCAGCAGCGAGTTCAGGCCTAGCGGTGAGCAGTTCTTC. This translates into CASSEFRPSGEQFF.

This chain's CDR3 is CASSKTGDSPLHF. CDR3 DNA: TGTGCCAGCAGCAAGACCGGGGATTCACCCCTCCACTTT. The chain employs TRBV7-9 and TRBJ1-6; D call uncertain. Germline V gene sequence: CDR1 SEHNR, CDR2 FQNEAQ (reference sequence). CDR3 size: 13 residues. With 5 bases removed from V and 8 bases from J, the gap between germline ends came to 10 bases.